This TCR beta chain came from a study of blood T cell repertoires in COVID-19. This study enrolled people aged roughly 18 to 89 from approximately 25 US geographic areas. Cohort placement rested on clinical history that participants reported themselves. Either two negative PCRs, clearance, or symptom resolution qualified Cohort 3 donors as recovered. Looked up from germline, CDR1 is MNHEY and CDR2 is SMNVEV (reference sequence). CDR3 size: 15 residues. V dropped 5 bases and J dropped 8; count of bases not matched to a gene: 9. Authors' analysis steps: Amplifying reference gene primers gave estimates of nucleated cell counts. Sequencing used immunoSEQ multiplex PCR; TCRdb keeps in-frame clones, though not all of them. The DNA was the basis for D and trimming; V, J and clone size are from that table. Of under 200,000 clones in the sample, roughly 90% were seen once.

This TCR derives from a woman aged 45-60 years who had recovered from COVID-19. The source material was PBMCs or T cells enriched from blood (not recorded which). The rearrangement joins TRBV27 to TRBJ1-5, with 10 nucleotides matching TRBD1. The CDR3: CASSRSRDRGKPQHF. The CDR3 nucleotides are TGTGCCAGCAGTCGAAGCAGGGACAGGGGAAAGCCCCAGCATTTT.